These T cell receptor beta chains were read from a single sample in a study of regulatory T cells in long-lasting Graves disease. One entry per CDR3 protein, called by TCRdb with MiXCR from the multiplex PCR reads. In the table there are a few hundred thousand distinct CDR3 sequences, about a quarter of which are singletons. The specimen comprised peripheral blood mononuclear cells (PBMCs), sampled when the disease was refractory, from a patient treated with antithyroid drugs. These receptors all stem from a female donor with Graves disease. CDR3s include the opening cysteine and the closing phenylalanine or tryptophan. D genes are given only for firm matches. Size tells how often a clone was seen (once, few, many) or the class of an expanded clone, and some rows leave it out.

j_gene,v_gene,d_gene,abundance,len,CDR3nt,CDR3aa
TRBJ2-7,TRBV20-1,-,few,13,TGCAGTGCTATCCAGGGGGGGTCCTACGAGCAGTACTTC,CSAIQGGSYEQYF
TRBJ1-2,TRBV18,TRBD1,-,18,TGTGCCAGCTCACCCCTCGGTGCCGGGACAGGGGGCGAGAATGGCTACACCTTC,CASSPLGAGTGGENGYTF
TRBJ1-3,TRBV7-6,-,few,16,TGTGCCAGCAGCTTAGGAATTCTGGACGGAGGAAACACCATATATTTT,CASSLGILDGGNTIYF
TRBJ2-6,TRBV7-6,TRBD1,-,16,TGTGCCAACAGACACACAGGGGGCGCTGGGGCCAACGTCCTGACTTTC,CANRHTGGAGANVLTF
TRBJ1-4,TRBV20-1,-,few,13,TGCAGTGCTATAAGTCTGGGTGATGAAAAACTGTTTTTT,CSAISLGDEKLFF
TRBJ2-7,TRBV7-6,-,-,13,TGTGCCAGCAATAACGGGGGCTTCGACGAGCAGTACTTC,CASNNGGFDEQYF
TRBJ2-2,TRBV5-1,-,few,14,TGCGCCAGCAGCGAGCGGACGAACACCGGGGAGCTGTTTTTT,CASSERTNTGELFF
TRBJ2-7,TRBV12-3/TRBV12-4,-,few,14,TGTGCCAGCAGCTCCCGGCAGGCGTCCTACGAGCAGTACTTC,CASSSRQASYEQYF
TRBJ2-7,TRBV20-1,TRBD2,many,13,TGCAGTGCTAGGACTAGCGGGGGATACGAGCAGTACTTC,CSARTSGGYEQYF
TRBJ1-2,TRBV29-1,TRBD1,-,14,TGCAGCGTTGAAGAGGCGACAGGGAACTATGGCTACACCTTC,CSVEEATGNYGYTF
TRBJ2-7,TRBV4-2,-,-,17,TGTGCCAGCAGCCAAGATCTCCTAGCGAGAGAGACCTACGAGCAGTACTTC,CASSQDLLARETYEQYF
TRBJ2-5,TRBV6-5,-,few,15,TGTGCCAGCAGTTACTCGGGTGTTGGTCCAGAGACCCAGTACTTC,CASSYSGVGPETQYF
TRBJ1-1,TRBV20-1,-,many,13,TGCAGTGCTAGAGCAGCGCGCAGCACTGAAGCTTTCTTT,CSARAARSTEAFF
TRBJ2-7,TRBV20-1,-,few,14,TGCAGTGCCGTGTTTAGCGGTTTCTCCTACGAGCAGTACTTC,CSAVFSGFSYEQYF
TRBJ2-7,TRBV27,-,few,15,TGTGCCAGCAGTTTAGAGCGAAGACGTGTTGACGAGCAGTACTTC,CASSLERRRVDEQYF
TRBJ1-1,TRBV19,TRBD1,-,13,TGTGCCAGTAGTGCAACAGGGGCAGATGAAGCTTTCTTT,CASSATGADEAFF
TRBJ1-1,TRBV29-1,TRBD1,many,14,TGCAGCGGCCTAGGACAGGGCTTGAACACTGAAGCTTTCTTT,CSGLGQGLNTEAFF
TRBJ2-3,TRBV9,-,-,15,TGTGCCAGCCCAGTGGGACTGACTAGCACAGATACGCAGTATTTT,CASPVGLTSTDTQYF